A selection of T cell receptor beta chains follows, all from one sample in a study of PD-1 blockade in classical Hodgkin lymphoma. The assay was immunoSEQ multiplex PCR, and TCRdb's table has in-frame clones only and misses some. This sample has around 99,000 clones; about four fifths occur once, and the top ten carry around 15%. The material was peripheral blood mononuclear cells (PBMCs), obtained before the second cycle of nivolumab. These receptors originate from a human donor with classical Hodgkin lymphoma. CDR3s include the opening cysteine and the closing phenylalanine or tryptophan. Part of the rows lack a size; the others show once, few, many or a class for expanded clones.

v_call: TRBV27; clone_size: -; j_call: TRBJ1-5; cdr3_aa: CASSLSMGGSQPQHF
v_call: TRBV18; clone_size: -; j_call: TRBJ2-5; cdr3_aa: CASSQKVGGPRQETQYF
v_call: TRBV29-1; clone_size: -; j_call: TRBJ1-1; cdr3_aa: CSVGGGYGTEAFF
v_call: TRBV7-9; clone_size: once; j_call: TRBJ1-1; cdr3_aa: CASSVGSTEAFF
v_call: TRBV9; clone_size: -; j_call: TRBJ1-1; cdr3_aa: CASSVEMGLRNTEAFF
v_call: TRBV9; clone_size: -; j_call: TRBJ2-5; cdr3_aa: CASSGTRQETQYF
v_call: TRBV6-1; clone_size: -; j_call: TRBJ1-3; cdr3_aa: CASSAGAGNTIYF
v_call: TRBV7-6; clone_size: -; j_call: TRBJ2-1; cdr3_aa: CASSLYGLAGGGNEQFF
v_call: TRBV5-1; clone_size: -; j_call: TRBJ2-1; cdr3_aa: CASSLGGSSYNEQFF
v_call: TRBV30; clone_size: once; j_call: TRBJ2-7; cdr3_aa: CAWGTGGYEQYF
v_call: TRBV6-1; clone_size: -; j_call: TRBJ2-3; cdr3_aa: CASSEGGSTDTQYF
v_call: TRBV6-6; clone_size: -; j_call: TRBJ1-5; cdr3_aa: CASSYDSNQPQHF
v_call: TRBV7-9; clone_size: -; j_call: TRBJ2-7; cdr3_aa: CASSATLAVRPYEQYF
v_call: TRBV9; clone_size: -; j_call: TRBJ2-2; cdr3_aa: CASSVGAGNTGELFF
v_call: TRBV6-6; clone_size: few; j_call: TRBJ1-5; cdr3_aa: CASSYGTKIEPQHF
v_call: TRBV11-2; clone_size: -; j_call: TRBJ2-7; cdr3_aa: CASSSLGDEQYF
v_call: TRBV7-9; clone_size: -; j_call: TRBJ2-7; cdr3_aa: CASSRGHEQYF
v_call: TRBV7-8; clone_size: -; j_call: TRBJ2-3; cdr3_aa: CASSLQGPSTDTQYF
v_call: TRBV7-3; clone_size: -; j_call: TRBJ2-7; cdr3_aa: CASSPARGRPYEQYF
v_call: TRBV7-9; clone_size: -; j_call: TRBJ1-2; cdr3_aa: CASSPRGVSLVGYTF
v_call: TRBV29-1; clone_size: -; j_call: TRBJ1-4; cdr3_aa: CSVAPGSGGTEKLFF
v_call: TRBV11-2; clone_size: -; j_call: TRBJ2-7; cdr3_aa: CASGDSSYEQYF
v_call: TRBV2; clone_size: once; j_call: TRBJ2-3; cdr3_aa: CATKSGMNTDTQYF
v_call: TRBV7-6; clone_size: -; j_call: TRBJ2-7; cdr3_aa: CASSLGRTYEQYF
v_call: TRBV30; clone_size: -; j_call: TRBJ1-2; cdr3_aa: CAWSVGSGTGYTF
v_call: TRBV5-8; clone_size: -; j_call: TRBJ1-5; cdr3_aa: CASSPGTGGTSNQPQHF
v_call: TRBV11-2; clone_size: many; j_call: TRBJ2-3; cdr3_aa: CASSLGVGTDTQYF
v_call: TRBV5-1; clone_size: -; j_call: TRBJ2-3; cdr3_aa: CASSRTGAEDTQYF
v_call: TRBV11-2; clone_size: -; j_call: TRBJ2-3; cdr3_aa: CASSLEAALRGTQYF
v_call: TRBV6-1; clone_size: -; j_call: TRBJ2-2; cdr3_aa: CASSDLAGLGPGELFF
v_call: TRBV14; clone_size: -; j_call: TRBJ2-3; cdr3_aa: CASSQGRGTALDTQYF
v_call: TRBV6-5; clone_size: -; j_call: TRBJ2-5; cdr3_aa: CACGSGRYQETQYF
v_call: TRBV30; clone_size: -; j_call: TRBJ2-1; cdr3_aa: CAWSVTLAGGPIDEQFF